Listed below are T cell receptor beta chains from one sample, sequenced in a study of CD8+CD57+ T cells in acquired aplastic anemia. MiXCR was run by TCRdb on the reads, yielding one entry per CDR3 protein. The profile shows hundreds of thousands of distinct CDR3 sequences, approximately 70% of them singletons. The sequenced sample consisted of sorted CD4+, CD8+, or CD8+CD57+ T cells (not recorded which) from PBMCs. These receptors originate from a human donor in good health, serving as a control. Each CDR3 is given with its conserved first and last residue. A D gene is named only where the DNA matches it firmly. The listing skips clone size in some rows; elsewhere it reads once, few, many or a size class.

>TRBV20-1|TRBD2|many|TRBJ2-2
CSAESGGGPGELFF
TGCAGTGCAGAAAGCGGGGGGGGCCCCGGGGAGCTGTTTTTT
>TRBV10-3|TRBD2|NA|TRBJ2-3
CAIDGAGGLGTDTQYF
TGTGCCATCGACGGGGCGGGGGGGCTGGGGACAGATACGCAGTATTTT
>TRBV29-1|NA|few|TRBJ2-7
CSVEDVGVFSYEQYF
TGCAGCGTTGAAGATGTGGGGGTTTTCTCCTACGAGCAGTACTTC
>TRBV24-1|NA|NA|TRBJ2-1
CATSYGGPQGEQFF
TGTGCCACCAGTTACGGCGGGCCTCAGGGGGAGCAGTTCTTC
>TRBV20-1|TRBD2|NA|TRBJ2-3
CSRLSGSGDTQYF
TGCAGCAGACTTAGCGGGAGTGGCGATACGCAGTATTTT
>TRBV19|NA|NA|TRBJ1-5
CASSIRTDSNQPQHF
TGTGCCAGTAGTATCCGGACAGATAGCAATCAGCCCCAGCATTTT
>TRBV28|TRBD2|NA|TRBJ2-7
CASSFMGGIEQYF
TGTGCCAGCAGTTTCATGGGGGGGATAGAGCAGTACTTC
>TRBV7-8|TRBD2|NA|TRBJ2-1
CASSTRTSAMEQFF
TGTGCCAGCAGCACCCGGACTAGCGCGATGGAGCAGTTCTTC
>TRBV11-2|TRBD2|many|TRBJ2-1
CASSSLAGLYNEQFF
TGTGCCAGCAGCTCGCTAGCGGGGCTTTACAATGAGCAGTTCTTC
>TRBV5-1|NA|NA|TRBJ1-5
CASSSQAGKQPQHF
TGTGCCAGCAGCTCTCAGGCAGGCAAGCAGCCCCAGCATTTT
>TRBV7-8|NA|NA|TRBJ1-2
CASSLGLSGYGYTF
TGTGCCAGCAGCTTGGGGTTAAGTGGCTATGGCTACACCTTC
>TRBV19|TRBD2|NA|TRBJ2-1
CASSGGGRDNEQFF
TGTGCCAGTAGTGGCGGGGGGAGGGACAATGAGCAGTTCTTC
>TRBV29-1|NA|many|TRBJ1-2
CSVDSINGYTF
TGCAGCGTTGACAGTATTAATGGCTACACCTTC
>TRBV29-1|TRBD1|few|TRBJ1-2
CSVRQGASYGYTF
TGCAGCGTCAGACAGGGGGCTAGCTATGGCTACACCTTC
>TRBV5-6|NA|NA|TRBJ2-3
CASSLEPRSTDTQYF
TGTGCCAGCAGCTTAGAACCGAGAAGCACAGATACGCAGTATTTT
>TRBV2|NA|NA|TRBJ2-3
CASSEFASTDTQQYF
TGTGCCAGCAGTGAATTTGCGTCGACAGATACGCAGCAGTATTTC
>TRBV20-1|NA|once|TRBJ2-7
CSARYLTYEQYF
TGCAGTGCTAGATACTTAACCTACGAGCAGTACTTC
>TRBV5-1|TRBD1|NA|TRBJ1-2
CASFWDRELFYGYTF
TGCGCCAGCTTCTGGGACAGGGAGCTGTTCTATGGCTACACCTTC
>TRBV13|NA|NA|TRBJ1-4
CASTQDGGKLFF
TGTGCCAGCACTCAGGACGGAGGAAAACTGTTTTTT
>TRBV19|TRBD1|many|TRBJ1-2
CASSGTQGALRGYTF
TGTGCCAGTAGTGGGACACAGGGGGCGCTCCGTGGCTACACCTTC
>TRBV5-6|NA|NA|TRBJ2-7
CASSFKARALADEQYF
TGTGCCAGCAGCTTTAAAGCACGGGCCCTCGCCGACGAGCAGTACTTC
>TRBV20-1|NA|NA|TRBJ1-6
CSATTSGGSTLHF
TGCAGTGCTACGACTAGCGGGGGGTCAACCCTCCACTTT